These 23 T cell receptor beta chains were sequenced from one sample in a study of siplizumab effects on memory and regulatory T cells. TCRdb keeps only in-frame clones here, not all; method: immunoSEQ multiplex PCR. The sample carries tens of thousands of clones, around 96% recorded once. The specimen was naive CD8+ T cells sorted from blood. The receptors originated from a human donor in good health.

The chain employs TRBV7-9 and TRBJ2-7, with D uncertain. The CDR3 loop spans 15 amino acids. CDR1 and CDR2 from the germline V gene are SEHNR and FQNEAQ (reference sequence). The germline V and J ends were trimmed by 4 bases and 4 bases, with 17 bases remaining between them. The CDR3 reads CASSSGLLGMYEQYF. The CDR3 coding sequence is TGTGCCAGCAGCTCGGGCCTCTTAGGCATGTACGAGCAGTACTTC.

This chain links TRBV4-1 with TRBJ2-2; TRBD2 aligns across 12 bases. Looked up from germline, CDR1 is MGHRA and CDR2 is YSYEKL. The CDR3 spans 15 residues. The trim removed 4 bases at V and 6 bases at J, leaving 3 bases unmatched. The CDR3: CASSPSGGAPGELFF. As DNA, the CDR3 is TGCGCCAGCAGCCCTAGCGGGGGGGCCCCCGGGGAGCTGTTTTTT.

The rearrangement links TRBV5-1 to TRBJ2-7; tentatively, D is TRBD1 (5 bases). Germline V CDR1 and CDR2: SGHRS, YFSETQ. The CDR3 contains 13 residues. With 0 bases removed from V and 6 bases from J, the gap between germline ends came to 10 bases. The CDR3 DNA follows: TGCGCCAGCAGCTTGGGTCAGGGTTCCGAGCAGTACTTC. Protein product: CASSLGQGSEQYF.

The chain combines TRBV19 with TRBJ2-7; TRBD1 matches 9 bases. Per germline, CDR1 LNHDA and CDR2 SQIVND (reference sequence). The CDR3 has 13 amino acids. J gave up 3 bases and V 3 bases, and 0 bases lay outside the gene matches. CDR3 bases: TGTGCCAGTAGTATGGGACAGGGCTACGAGCAGTACTTC. Its translation: CASSMGQGYEQYF.

This chain joins TRBV7-6 and TRBJ2-1, with TRBD2 as a possible D gene (6 bases). V was pared by 5 bases and J by 4 bases, with 12 bases between. CDR1 SGHVS and CDR2 FNYEAQ come from the germline V gene. The CDR3 is made up of 14 amino acids. DNA for the CDR3: TGTGCCAGCAGCCTGGGACTCCCGTACAATGAGCAGTTCTTC. Translation gives CASSLGLPYNEQFF.

The chain carries TRBV27 and TRBJ2-5, with 11 bases that match TRBD2. Germline lookup yields CDR1 MNHEY and CDR2 SMNVEV (reference sequence). With 4 bases clipped from V and 3 bases from J, the junction kept 13 bases outside the gene matches. This CDR3 spans 18 amino acids. Written as DNA, the CDR3 is TGTGCCAGCAGTTCGTTGGGGCATACTAGCGGGGGAGAAGAGACCCAGTACTTC. It yields the protein CASSSLGHTSGGEETQYF.

The CDR3 region has the DNA TGTGCCAGCCGGGTGGGAACCCACTACGAGCAGTACTTC. This translates into CASRVGTHYEQYF. The rearrangement uses TRBV27 and TRBJ2-7; D call uncertain. The CDR3 totals 13 residues. The V gene lost 8 bases and the J gene lost 3 bases, with 14 bases spanning the gap. CDR1 and CDR2 from the germline V gene are MNHEY and SMNVEV (reference sequence).

This clone was seen a few times. The J gene is TRBJ1-1, the V gene TRBV10-3; D not certain. With 9 bases removed from V and 1 base from J, the gap between germline ends came to 9 bases. The CDR3 loop spans 12 amino acids. Germline CDR1 reads ENHRY; CDR2 reads SYGVKD. This chain's CDR3 is CAISTTNTEAFF. CDR3 in DNA: TGTGCCATATCGACCACGAACACTGAAGCTTTCTTT.

V usage is TRBV13 and J usage is TRBJ2-1; tentative D call: TRBD1 (7 bases). The CDR3 is 14 residues long. Per germline, CDR1 PRHDT and CDR2 FYEKMQ (reference sequence). V dropped 2 bases and J dropped 10 bases, with 15 bases sitting between them. As DNA, the CDR3 is TGTGCCAGCAGCTTAAGGTGGAGGGGGCGGGAGCAGTTCTTC. Translating gives CASSLRWRGREQFF.

V gene TRBV4-1 combines with J gene TRBJ1-6; D gene uncertain. The CDR3 is 15 residues long. Germline CDR1 MGHRA, CDR2 YSYEKL. The ends were cut back, 0 bases at V and 7 bases at J, with 10 bases in the middle. The CDR3 is CASSQERWSNSPLHF. DNA for the CDR3: TGCGCCAGCAGCCAAGAAAGGTGGAGCAATTCACCCCTCCACTTT.

The genes are TRBV19 and TRBJ1-5; D is uncertain. Germline V lookup: CDR1 LNHDA, CDR2 SQIVND (reference sequence). V gave up 1 base and J gave up 0 bases, with 7 bases separating them. CDR3 length equals 15 residues. The CDR3 loop reads CASSIGHYSNQPQHF. CDR3 nucleotides: TGTGCCAGTAGTATAGGGCATTATAGCAATCAGCCCCAGCATTTT.

The rearrangement uses TRBV28 and TRBJ2-3; perhaps TRBD2 as D (5 bases). The CDR3 sequence is 14 residues long. Germline assignment: CDR1 MDHEN and CDR2 SYDVKM. With 5 bases removed from V and 0 bases from J, the gap between germline ends came to 9 bases. The chain's CDR3 is CASSPRVSTDTQYF. For the CDR3, the DNA is TGTGCCAGCAGTCCGCGGGTAAGCACAGATACGCAGTATTTT.

The V gene is TRBV27, the J gene TRBJ2-7; D is ambiguous. Germline V CDR1 and CDR2: MNHEY, SMNVEV (reference sequence). The V and J ends lost 4 bases and 1 base respectively, with 8 bases between them. CDR3 length equals 13 residues. For the CDR3, the DNA is TGTGCCAGCAGTTGGCAGATATCCTACGAGCAGTACTTC. Protein product: CASSWQISYEQYF.

With regard to this clone: Mismatch with germline at one junction end may stem from a read error. The genes are TRBV7-8 and TRBJ2-5, with TRBD1 identical over 8 bases. The CDR3 runs to 15 residues. CDR1 and CDR2 (germline): SGHVS, FQNEAQ. CDR3 residues: CAGSAGTGHQETQYF. The CDR3 nucleotides are TGTGCCGGCAGCGCAGGGACAGGCCACCAAGAGACCCAGTACTTC.

The CDR3 DNA reads as TGTGCCAGCAAGGGGGGCGTGGAACTGTTTTTT. Translated: CASKGGVELFF. The J gene is TRBJ1-4, the V gene TRBV27; D may be TRBD1 (6 bases). The CDR3 is 11 residues long. Per germline, CDR1 MNHEY and CDR2 SMNVEV (reference sequence). Trimming removed 7 bases from V and 12 bases from J, with 12 bases in between.

The chain combines TRBV6-5 with TRBJ2-2; D unresolved. Trimming left V 2 bases short and J 0 bases short, with 4 bases between. The CDR3 contains 14 residues. Per the germline V gene, CDR1 is MNHEY and CDR2 is SVGAGI. CDR3 amino acids: CASSYEANTGELFF. CDR3 sequence (DNA): TGTGCCAGCAGTTACGAGGCGAACACCGGGGAGCTGTTTTTT.

The chain carries TRBV2 and TRBJ2-7; D not resolved. This CDR3 has 11 amino acids. CDR1 SNHLY and CDR2 FYNNEI come from the germline V gene. Trimming cost V 3 bases and J 2 bases, with 2 bases left between them. CDR3 in amino acids: CASSDTYEQYF. The CDR3 nucleotides are TGTGCCAGCAGTGACACCTACGAGCAGTACTTC.

V is TRBV6-5 and J is TRBJ2-5, with D maybe TRBD2 (6 bases). CDR3 length equals 15 residues. The germline V gene has CDR1 MNHEY and CDR2 SVGAGI. Trimming took off 4 bases at V and 5 bases at J, with 17 bases between the two ends. CDR3 amino acids: CASSWGVNGAETQYF. The CDR3 bases are TGTGCCAGCAGTTGGGGGGTCAATGGTGCCGAGACCCAGTACTTC.

The J gene is TRBJ2-7, the V gene TRBV21-1. TRBV21-1 is described as a pseudogene. CDR3 length: 19 residues. The CDR3 is CASSKEGKVRRPSPYEQYF. The CDR3 nucleotides are TGTGCCAGCAGCAAAGAGGGTAAGGTTCGACGGCCGTCACCCTACGAGCAGTACTTC.

This chain links TRBV6-5 with TRBJ2-7; 7 nucleotides line up with TRBD1. This CDR3 contains 13 residues. CDR1 and CDR2 (germline): MNHEY, SVGAGI. The ends lost 8 bases at V and 1 base at J; junction bases unmatched: 5. In DNA, the CDR3 is TGTGCCAGCCGAGAGACAGGGTCCTACGAGCAGTACTTC. This gives the protein CASRETGSYEQYF.

The chain carries TRBV9 and TRBJ1-1; TRBD1 matches at 9 bases. CDR1 and CDR2 (germline): SGDLS, YYNGEE. J was trimmed by 3 bases and V by 3 bases; bases with no gene match: 6. The CDR3 runs 15 residues. This chain's CDR3 is CASSGTGGAYTEAFF. The DNA for the CDR3 is TGTGCCAGCAGCGGAACAGGGGGCGCTTACACTGAAGCTTTCTTT.

The V and J genes are TRBV27 and TRBJ2-5, with a tentative D call TRBD1 (7 bases). Germline loops: CDR1 MNHEY, CDR2 SMNVEV (reference sequence). The CDR3 is made up of 15 amino acids. Trimming removed 6 bases at V and 5 bases at J, with 19 bases between. CDR3 region: CASSQISGGIETQYF. The CDR3 region has the DNA TGTGCCAGCAGCCAAATCTCAGGGGGGATTGAGACCCAGTACTTC.

In this sample, this clone turned up once. The chain combines TRBV7-3 with TRBJ2-2; D not resolved. Germline V gene lookup returns CDR1 SGHTA and CDR2 FQGTGA. The V and J ends lost 5 bases and 1 base respectively, with 8 bases between them. CDR3 length: 14 amino acids. The CDR3 spells CASSPVLNTGELFF. As DNA, the CDR3 is TGTGCCAGCAGCCCCGTCCTGAACACCGGGGAGCTGTTTTTT.